This note documents a single TCR beta chain sequence. The data stem from a study of blood T cell repertoires in COVID-19. Study as a whole: PBMCs, B-cell-depleted T cells, or T cells provided the cDNA or gDNA that made up the material.

Assay used: immunoSEQ multiplex PCR; TCRdb lists only in-frame clones, some missing. Of 200,000 to 300,000 clones listed, 75% to 95% are singletons. The TCR comes from a person aged 18 to 30 with COVID-19, enrolled during active disease. Input material: peripheral blood.

The CDR3 sequence: CASRLRGGHEKLFF. The CDR3 DNA sequence: TGTGCCAGCAGACTGAGGGGGGGCCACGAAAAACTGTTTTTT. The chain joins TRBV27 to TRBJ1-4; weak D call: TRBD1 (6 bases). The length of the CDR3 is 14 residues. V was trimmed by 6 bases and J by 8 bases, leaving 16 bases between them. Looked up from germline, CDR1 is MNHEY and CDR2 is SMNVEV (reference sequence).